These T cell receptor beta chains were read from a single sample in a study of blood T cell repertoires in COVID-19. Repertoires were generated with immunoSEQ multiplex PCR, while TCRdb's copy carries only in-frame clones and drops some. The table has about 110,000 clones, over 70% seen once. The sequencing sample was made of peripheral blood. The receptors stem from a human donor in a cohort sampled during active or convalescent COVID-19. CDR3s include the opening cysteine and the closing phenylalanine or tryptophan. D genes are given only for firm matches. The size entry is marked missing in some rows and otherwise reads once, few, many or a size class.

D gene: TRBD2; V gene: TRBV7-2; clone size: -; J gene: TRBJ2-5; CDR3 DNA: TGTGCCAGCAGCTTAGGGCCCCTCGGAGCGGGGGGAGCGGAGACCCAGTACTTC; CDR3 protein: CASSLGPLGAGGAETQYF
D gene: -; V gene: TRBV16; clone size: -; J gene: TRBJ1-2; CDR3 DNA: TGTGCCAGCAGCCAACGTAACTATGGCTACACCTTC; CDR3 protein: CASSQRNYGYTF
D gene: -; V gene: TRBV24-1; clone size: -; J gene: TRBJ2-7; CDR3 DNA: TGTGCCACCAGTGAGACAGGCGCCTACGAGCAGTACTTC; CDR3 protein: CATSETGAYEQYF
D gene: -; V gene: TRBV27; clone size: -; J gene: TRBJ2-1; CDR3 DNA: TGTGCCAGCACTCGACTAGGGACCGAATATGAGCAGTTCTTC; CDR3 protein: CASTRLGTEYEQFF
D gene: TRBD2; V gene: TRBV7-2; clone size: -; J gene: TRBJ2-5; CDR3 DNA: TGTGCCAGCAGCTTACAGACTAGCGGGACGGGAGAGACCCAGTACTTC; CDR3 protein: CASSLQTSGTGETQYF
D gene: TRBD1; V gene: TRBV4-3; clone size: few; J gene: TRBJ1-6; CDR3 DNA: TGCGCCAGCAGCCAAGTGGGGACAGCCAATTCACCCCTCCACTTT; CDR3 protein: CASSQVGTANSPLHF
D gene: TRBD1; V gene: TRBV2; clone size: -; J gene: TRBJ2-4; CDR3 DNA: TGTGCCAGCAGTGAAGCCCGGACAGGGTCAAACATTCAGTACTTC; CDR3 protein: CASSEARTGSNIQYF
D gene: TRBD1; V gene: TRBV7-3; clone size: -; J gene: TRBJ1-1; CDR3 DNA: TGTGCCAGCAGCCAAGACAGGGGGTCCACTGAAGCTTTCTTT; CDR3 protein: CASSQDRGSTEAFF
D gene: -; V gene: TRBV6-6; clone size: -; J gene: TRBJ2-7; CDR3 DNA: TGTGCCAGCAGCCACAGGGTTAGACCCTACGAGCAGTACTTC; CDR3 protein: CASSHRVRPYEQYF
D gene: -; V gene: TRBV24-1; clone size: few; J gene: TRBJ2-5; CDR3 DNA: TGTGCCACCAGTAATACAGGGACCCAAGAGACCCAGTACTTC; CDR3 protein: CATSNTGTQETQYF
D gene: -; V gene: TRBV18; clone size: -; J gene: TRBJ2-5; CDR3 DNA: TGTGCCAGCTCACCGGCTGCAGGGACTTCCCAAGAGACCCAGTACTTC; CDR3 protein: CASSPAAGTSQETQYF
D gene: TRBD1; V gene: TRBV23-1; clone size: -; J gene: TRBJ2-7; CDR3 DNA: TGCGCCAGCAGGGGACAGCTACCCTGGTCCTACGAGCAGTACTTC; CDR3 protein: CASRGQLPWSYEQYF
D gene: -; V gene: TRBV7-9; clone size: -; J gene: TRBJ2-1; CDR3 DNA: TGTGCCAGCAGCTTAGAAGGGGGCTCCTACAATGAGCAGTTCTTC; CDR3 protein: CASSLEGGSYNEQFF
D gene: -; V gene: TRBV15; clone size: once; J gene: TRBJ1-1; CDR3 DNA: TGTGCCACCAGCAGAGACTTGGGGGGTCCTGAAGCTTTCTTT; CDR3 protein: CATSRDLGGPEAFF
D gene: TRBD1; V gene: TRBV5-8; clone size: -; J gene: TRBJ2-3; CDR3 DNA: TGTGCCAGCAGCTCCCGGGACAGGGTGGTAGATACGCAGTATTTT; CDR3 protein: CASSSRDRVVDTQYF
D gene: TRBD2; V gene: TRBV9; clone size: -; J gene: TRBJ2-1; CDR3 DNA: TGTGCCAGCACCTTAACTAGCGGGAGTGGGTACAATGAGCAGTTCTTC; CDR3 protein: CASTLTSGSGYNEQFF
D gene: TRBD2; V gene: TRBV2; clone size: -; J gene: TRBJ2-1; CDR3 DNA: TGTGCCAGCAGTCCACCGGGACTAGCGGGAGGCAAGAATGAGCAGTTCTTC; CDR3 protein: CASSPPGLAGGKNEQFF
D gene: TRBD2; V gene: TRBV2; clone size: -; J gene: TRBJ2-6; CDR3 DNA: TGTGCCGGGGGGACTAGCGGGTTCTCTGGGGCCAACGTCCTGACTTTC; CDR3 protein: CAGGTSGFSGANVLTF
D gene: TRBD1; V gene: TRBV11-2; clone size: -; J gene: TRBJ2-7; CDR3 DNA: TGTGCCAGCAGCTTAGATGGAGGTGGCAGGGGGCTAAACTACGAGCAGTACTTC; CDR3 protein: CASSLDGGGRGLNYEQYF
D gene: TRBD1; V gene: TRBV5-1; clone size: -; J gene: TRBJ2-7; CDR3 DNA: TGCGCCAGCAGCTTGGTTGCAGGGGGTTATTACGAGCAGTACTTC; CDR3 protein: CASSLVAGGYYEQYF
D gene: -; V gene: TRBV10-2; clone size: -; J gene: TRBJ2-3; CDR3 DNA: TGCGCCAGCAGTACGGGAGCGGATACGCAGTATTTT; CDR3 protein: CASSTGADTQYF
D gene: TRBD2; V gene: TRBV3-1/TRBV3-2; clone size: -; J gene: TRBJ2-2; CDR3 DNA: TGTGCCAGCAGCCACACAAGCGGGGGGCGGCCCGGGGAGCTGTTTTTT; CDR3 protein: CASSHTSGGRPGELFF
D gene: -; V gene: TRBV4-3; clone size: -; J gene: TRBJ2-2; CDR3 DNA: TGCGCCAGCAGCCAAGCGCCGGGGGACACCGGGGAGCTGTTTTTT; CDR3 protein: CASSQAPGDTGELFF
D gene: -; V gene: TRBV6-5; clone size: -; J gene: TRBJ2-1; CDR3 DNA: TGTGCCAGCTGCCCGATCCTGAGCTCCTACAATGAGCAGTTCTTC; CDR3 protein: CASCPILSSYNEQFF
D gene: TRBD2; V gene: TRBV4-2; clone size: few; J gene: TRBJ2-5; CDR3 DNA: TGTGCCAGCAGCCAAGGACTAGCGGGAGTCGTGGAGACCCAGTACTTC; CDR3 protein: CASSQGLAGVVETQYF
D gene: TRBD1; V gene: TRBV28; clone size: -; J gene: TRBJ2-7; CDR3 DNA: TGTGCCAGCAGACTGGGCTGGGGACAGGGGCGGGAGCAGTACTTC; CDR3 protein: CASRLGWGQGREQYF
D gene: TRBD1; V gene: TRBV5-1; clone size: -; J gene: TRBJ1-1; CDR3 DNA: TGCGCCAGCAGCTCGTGGGACAGGGGTAACACTGAAGCTTTCTTT; CDR3 protein: CASSSWDRGNTEAFF
D gene: -; V gene: TRBV19; clone size: -; J gene: TRBJ1-3; CDR3 DNA: TGTGCCAGTAGTTACGGCAGGACATTCTCTGGAAACACCATATATTTT; CDR3 protein: CASSYGRTFSGNTIYF
D gene: -; V gene: TRBV12-5; clone size: -; J gene: TRBJ1-2; CDR3 DNA: TGTGCTAGTGGTTTCTCAAGCGCCTATGGCTACACCTTC; CDR3 protein: CASGFSSAYGYTF
D gene: -; V gene: TRBV12-3/TRBV12-4; clone size: -; J gene: TRBJ1-1; CDR3 DNA: TGTGCCAGCAGTTTTACCGGGACACATGAAGCTTTCTTT; CDR3 protein: CASSFTGTHEAFF
D gene: -; V gene: TRBV29-1; clone size: -; J gene: TRBJ2-5; CDR3 DNA: TGCAGCGTTGATACTAGTACAGAGACCCAGTACTTC; CDR3 protein: CSVDTSTETQYF
D gene: TRBD1; V gene: TRBV5-4; clone size: -; J gene: TRBJ1-2; CDR3 DNA: TGTGCCAGCAGCTTGGGGGACAGGGATCATGGCTACACCTTC; CDR3 protein: CASSLGDRDHGYTF
D gene: -; V gene: TRBV28; clone size: once; J gene: TRBJ2-3; CDR3 DNA: TGTGCCAGCAGTCCAATCCTCGGGACAGGGGGCATACTAGCGGGAGGAGATACGCAGTATTTT; CDR3 protein: CASSPILGTGGILAGGDTQYF
D gene: TRBD1; V gene: TRBV19; clone size: -; J gene: TRBJ2-1; CDR3 DNA: TGTGCCAGTAGTGCCGGGACAGGGTACTACAATGAGCAGTTCTTC; CDR3 protein: CASSAGTGYYNEQFF
D gene: -; V gene: TRBV27; clone size: once; J gene: TRBJ1-5; CDR3 DNA: TGTGCCAGCAGTTTATTCAGACATAGCAATCAGCCCCAGCATTTT; CDR3 protein: CASSLFRHSNQPQHF